One TCR beta chain is described in this entry. Its antigen is still unknown. These data are taken from a study of shared clonotypes between healthy human individuals. V lost 1 base to trimming and J lost 0 bases, with 14 bases between them. CDR3 length: 16 residues. The germline CDR1 and CDR2 sequences are SGHDT and YYEEEE. The donor cohort consisted entirely of Caucasian adults residing in Nashville, Tennessee. Overall study results and limits: Generation of non-shared clonotypes was less probable than generation of clonotypes shared by all four donors.

As handled by the study authors: Junction-only immunoSEQ data arrived without quality scores, meaning filtering differed. TCRdb keeps only in-frame clones here, not all; method: immunoSEQ multiplex PCR. V, J and clone size were drawn from that table, and D and trimming were deduced from the DNA. The sample lists a few million clones, almost 96% occurring once. The sequencing sample was made of naive CD4+ T cells sorted from blood. Subset here: CD45RA+ positively selected. The sequence derives from a man between 18 and 35 years old in good health. The rearrangement joins TRBV5-6 to TRBJ2-7; possibly TRBD1 or TRBD2 for D (5 bases each). The CDR3 sequence is CASSLRHRGRSYEQYF. DNA for the CDR3: TGTGCCAGCAGCTTGAGGCACCGGGGCCGCTCCTACGAGCAGTACTTC.